The 27 T cell receptor beta chains below all came from one sample that was sequenced in a study of CD8+ T cells in alopecia areata. Investigators isolated RNA and reverse transcribed it into cDNA to act as the sequencing template. Assay: immunoSEQ multiplex PCR; the TCRdb copy retains only in-frame clones and omits some. Altogether 45,000 to 70,000 clones are present, about 96% being singletons, with the ten largest covering around a quarter. Sample: CD8+ T cells sorted from blood, taken at week 0. Source of these receptors: a human donor with alopecia areata.

V usage is TRBV10-3 and J usage is TRBJ1-1, with TRBD1 matching over 9 bases. J gave up 5 bases and V 6 bases, and 10 bases lay outside the gene matches. This CDR3 region has 15 residues. Germline V gene data show CDR1 as ENHRY and CDR2 as SYGVKD. This CDR3 reads CAIRRTGEVGTEAFF. The CDR3 DNA is TGTGCCATCAGGAGGACAGGGGAGGTGGGTACTGAAGCTTTCTTT.

The rearrangement links TRBV7-8 to TRBJ2-5; D call uncertain. The CDR3 length is 15 residues. The germline V and J ends were trimmed by 5 bases and 1 base, with 14 bases remaining between them. The germline V gene has CDR1 SGHVS and CDR2 FQNEAQ. This chain's CDR3 is CASSPNPASQETQYF. In DNA form, the CDR3 reads TGTGCCAGCAGCCCCAACCCCGCAAGCCAAGAGACCCAGTACTTC. The complete variable domain, with remaining parts taken from reference TRBV7-8 and TRBJ2-5, reads GAGVSQSPRYKVAKRGQDVALRCDPISGHVSLFWYQQALGQGPEFLTYFQNEAQLDKSGLPSDRFFAERPEGSVSTLKIQRTQQEDSAVYLCASSPNPASQETQYFGPGTRLLVL.

J is TRBJ1-2 and V is TRBV10-2, with 7 positions matching TRBD1. The junction had 3 bases not matched to a gene; V was cut back by 9 bases and J by 2 bases. The CDR3 consists of 12 residues. Germline lookup yields CDR1 WSHSY and CDR2 SAAADI. Here the CDR3 DNA reads TGCGCCAGTACGACAGGGAACTATGGCTACACCTTC. This gives the protein CASTTGNYGYTF.

This clone was observed a single time. This chain links TRBV27 with TRBJ2-3; TRBD2 matches at 10 bases. The CDR3 spans 20 residues. Germline-derived CDR1 and CDR2 are MNHEY and SMNVEV (reference sequence). Germline trimming cut 7 bases from V and 4 bases from J; bases unmatched to any gene: 23. CDR3 DNA: TGTGCCAGCACCCCTCGGCGTACGAGCGGGGGGGGCGGGAGTGCAGATACGCAGTATTTT. This encodes CASTPRRTSGGGGSADTQYF.

V and J are TRBV15 and TRBJ1-6, with D possibly TRBD1 on 5 matching bases. The V and J ends lost 0 bases and 3 bases respectively, with 9 bases between them. Germline V gene sequence: CDR1 LNHNV, CDR2 YYDKDF (reference sequence). The CDR3 loop spans 16 amino acids. The CDR3 here is CATSRELQGYNSPLHF. The CDR3 region has the DNA TGTGCCACCAGCAGAGAGCTGCAGGGCTATAATTCACCCCTCCACTTT.

The chain uses TRBV7-9 and TRBJ2-1; 9 nucleotides line up with TRBD2. The ends lost 7 bases at V and 3 bases at J; junction bases unmatched: 10. The CDR3 length is 16 residues. The germline CDR1 and CDR2 sequences are SEHNR and FQNEAQ (reference sequence). The DNA for the CDR3 is TGTGCCAGCACCCAGGGACGTAGCGGGGGCTACAATGAGCAGTTCTTC. Translated: CASTQGRSGGYNEQFF.

This chain joins TRBV5-6 and TRBJ2-3, with D perhaps matching TRBD2 (6 bases). CDR1 and CDR2 from the germline V gene are SGHDT and YYEEEE. V lost 4 bases and J lost 0, with 12 bases in between. The CDR3 is 15 amino acids. Here the CDR3 DNA reads TGTGCCAGCAGCACCCGGGACTTCAGCACAGATACGCAGTATTTT. Translated, it gives CASSTRDFSTDTQYF. The variable domain in full, completed from reference TRBV5-6 and TRBJ2-3, reads DAGVTQSPTHLIKTRGQQVTLRCSPKSGHDTVSWYQQALGQGPQFIFQYYEEEERQRGNFPDRFSGHQFPNYSSELNVNALLLGDSALYLCASSTRDFSTDTQYFGPGTRLTVL.

The chain uses TRBV7-6 and TRBJ1-1, with D unresolved. V was pared by 1 base and J by 3 bases, with 6 bases between. CDR3 length: 13 residues. Germline CDR1 reads SGHVS; CDR2 reads FNYEAQ. The CDR3 protein is CASSLGEDTEAFF. The CDR3 coding sequence is TGTGCCAGCAGCTTAGGAGAGGACACTGAAGCTTTCTTT.

The genes are TRBV19 and TRBJ2-1; TRBD2 aligns across 8 bases. The J segment lost 7 bases and the V segment lost 2 bases, leaving 7 bases of the junction unmatched. This CDR3 contains 15 residues. Germline lookup yields CDR1 LNHDA and CDR2 SQIVND (reference sequence). The CDR3 loop is CASSIPGLVGNEQFF. Here the CDR3 DNA reads TGTGCCAGTAGTATACCGGGACTAGTGGGGAATGAGCAGTTCTTC.

This sequence joins TRBV4-3 and TRBJ2-7; weak D call: TRBD2 (6 bases). The CDR3 contains 17 residues. CDR1 is LGHNA, CDR2 YSLEER, per germline. The ends were cut back, 1 base at V and 5 bases at J, with 21 bases in the middle. The CDR3 sequence: CASSQGPGRQLRDEQYF. The CDR3 nucleotides are TGCGCCAGCAGCCAAGGGCCCGGGAGACAGCTGCGCGACGAGCAGTACTTC.

V usage is TRBV7-9 and J usage is TRBJ2-1; a weak D match, TRBD2 (5 bases). This CDR3 contains 13 residues. The ends were cut back, 4 bases at V and 7 bases at J, with 11 bases in the middle. CDR1 is SEHNR and CDR2 is FQNEAQ in the germline V gene (reference sequence). CDR3 sequence reads: CASSSEGWNEQFF. The CDR3 DNA reads TGTGCCAGCAGCTCTGAGGGTTGGAATGAGCAGTTCTTC.

For this clone: Other DNA sequences from this sample encode an identical CDR3 as well. The J gene is TRBJ2-7, the V gene TRBV4-2; TRBD2 agrees at 8 bases. From germline, CDR1 is LGHNA and CDR2 YNFKEQ. There are 16 residues in the CDR3. The V segment lost 0 bases and the J segment 2 bases; nucleotides outside the gene matches: 6. The CDR3 bases are TGTGCCAGCAGCCAAGAGGATAGCGGGGCCACCTACGAGCAGTACTTC. Its protein product is CASSQEDSGATYEQYF.

The CDR3: CASSDASGGLTDTQYF. DNA for the CDR3: TGTGCCAGCAGTGATGCTAGCGGGGGGCTCACAGATACGCAGTATTTT. The J gene is TRBJ2-3, the V gene TRBV2; TRBD2 matches 11 bases. This CDR3 is 16 amino acids long. Germline-derived CDR1 and CDR2 are SNHLY and FYNNEI. V was pared by 3 bases and J by 2 bases, with 4 bases of the junction left unmatched. Combining the CDR3 with reference TRBV2 and TRBJ2-3 gives the whole variable domain EPEVTQTPSHQVTQMGQEVILRCVPISNHLYFYWYRQILGQKVEFLVSFYNNEISEKSEIFDDQFSVERPDGSNFTLKIRSTKLEDSAMYFCASSDASGGLTDTQYFGPGTRLTVL.

V gene TRBV27 combines with J gene TRBJ2-5, with D perhaps matching TRBD2 (6 bases). There are 15 residues in the CDR3. In germline, CDR1 is MNHEY, CDR2 SMNVEV (reference sequence). The V gene lost 5 bases and the J gene lost 0 bases, with 13 bases spanning the gap. CDR3 sequence: CASSLRGTYQETQYF. CDR3 DNA sequence: TGTGCCAGCAGTCTCCGGGGGACGTACCAAGAGACCCAGTACTTC.

CDR3 nucleotides: TGTGCCAGCAGCTTAGGTTCGGGGATGCAGGAGACCCAGTACTTC. Its protein product is CASSLGSGMQETQYF. The chain is built from TRBV7-9 and TRBJ2-5; D perhaps matches TRBD2 (5 bases). The CDR3 consists of 15 residues. CDR1 is SEHNR and CDR2 is FQNEAQ in the germline V gene (reference sequence). Trimming cost V 1 base and J 5 bases, with 14 bases left between them.

The V and J genes are TRBV6-5 and TRBJ2-1, with 8 positions matching TRBD2. The CDR3 is made up of 15 amino acids. Germline V lookup: CDR1 MNHEY, CDR2 SVGAGI. The trim removed 4 bases at V and 7 bases at J, leaving 9 bases unmatched. CDR3 sequence reads: CASSLPGGGKNEQFF. CDR3 bases: TGTGCCAGCAGTTTACCCGGGGGGGGCAAGAATGAGCAGTTCTTC.

The chain joins TRBV4-1 to TRBJ2-7; D perhaps matches TRBD1 (5 bases). This CDR3 comprises 16 residues. V lost 0 bases and J 0 bases, leaving 12 bases between the germline ends. CDR1 and CDR2 (germline): MGHRA, YSYEKL. DNA for the CDR3: TGCGCCAGCAGCCAAGATTGGGCAGGGATCTCCTACGAGCAGTACTTC. It translates to CASSQDWAGISYEQYF.

A single count supports this clone. CDR3 protein: CASSLLGVNTEAFF. In DNA form, the CDR3 reads TGCGCCAGCAGCTTGCTCGGGGTGAACACTGAAGCTTTCTTT. This chain connects TRBV5-1 to TRBJ1-1, with unresolved D. V lost 1 base and J lost 0, with 7 bases in between. Germline lookup yields CDR1 SGHRS and CDR2 YFSETQ. The CDR3 has 14 amino acids.

This chain connects TRBV18 to TRBJ2-1, with a weak D call TRBD1 (5 bases). The CDR3 loop spans 14 amino acids. CDR1 is KGHSH, CDR2 LQKENI, per germline. V shed 3 bases and J shed 6 bases, with 12 bases lying between them. CDR3 nucleotides: TGTGCCAGCTCACCGACAGACCCAGTCAATGAGCAGTTCTTC. It encodes CASSPTDPVNEQFF.

The V gene is TRBV7-2, the J gene TRBJ1-1; tentative D call: TRBD1 (5 bases). This CDR3 spans 15 amino acids. With 0 bases removed from V and 3 bases from J, the gap between germline ends came to 11 bases. Germline V gives CDR1 SGHTA, CDR2 FQGNSA. The CDR3 here is CASSLAQGFDTEAFF. The CDR3 region has the DNA TGTGCCAGCAGCTTAGCGCAGGGTTTTGACACTGAAGCTTTCTTT. The whole variable domain, remainder taken from reference TRBV7-2 and TRBJ1-1, is GAGVSQSPSNKVTEKGKDVELRCDPISGHTALYWYRQSLGQGLEFLIYFQGNSAPDKSGLPSDRFSAERTGGSVSTLTIQRTQQEDSAVYLCASSLAQGFDTEAFFGQGTRLTVV.

The J gene is TRBJ2-1, the V gene TRBV6-6; 8 nucleotides agree with TRBD2. The CDR3 consists of 16 residues. The V gene's germline CDR1 is MNHNY and CDR2 SVGAGI (reference sequence). V shed 8 bases, J shed 5 bases, and the junction held 14 bases outside the gene matches. CDR3 bases: TGTGCCAGCGGAGAGACTAGCGCCTCCCTAAACAATGAGCAGTTCTTC. Its protein is CASGETSASLNNEQFF.

This chain connects TRBV9 to TRBJ2-5, with 12 positions matching TRBD1. Unmatched junction bases numbered 9, after V lost 2 bases and J lost 1 base. Germline V gene lookup returns CDR1 SGDLS and CDR2 YYNGEE. The CDR3 spans 18 residues. CDR3 protein: CASSVGTGGAGAQETQYF. In DNA form, the CDR3 reads TGTGCCAGCAGCGTTGGGACAGGGGGCGCGGGAGCCCAAGAGACCCAGTACTTC. The full variable domain, completed using reference TRBV9 and TRBJ2-5, is DSGVTQTPKHLITATGQRVTLRCSPRSGDLSVYWYQQSLDQGLQFLIQYYNGEERAKGNILERFSAQQFPDLHSELNLSSLELGDSALYFCASSVGTGGAGAQETQYFGPGTRLLVL.

This clone was detected only once. The CDR3 region has the DNA TGTGCCAGCAGCCCGACTAGCCATGAGCAGTTCTTC. Translation gives CASSPTSHEQFF. V and J are TRBV13 and TRBJ2-1, with 7 nucleotides matching TRBD2. The V gene's germline CDR1 is PRHDT and CDR2 FYEKMQ (reference sequence). V dropped 5 bases and J dropped 8; count of bases not matched to a gene: 3. CDR3 length: 12 residues.

The V call is TRBV15, the J call TRBJ2-3; D is perhaps TRBD2 (6 bases). Germline V lookup: CDR1 LNHNV, CDR2 YYDKDF (reference sequence). The CDR3 runs to 17 residues. V was trimmed by 5 bases and J by 1 base, leaving 19 bases between them. This CDR3 is CATSLPFGGSGTDTQYF. Written as DNA, the CDR3 is TGTGCCACCAGCCTCCCTTTCGGGGGTTCGGGCACAGATACGCAGTATTTT.

The rearrangement uses TRBV6-5 and TRBJ2-1; 12 bases are shared with TRBD2. From germline, CDR1 is MNHEY and CDR2 SVGAGI. The CDR3 is 15 amino acids. The J segment lost 4 bases and the V segment lost 4 bases, leaving 2 bases of the junction unmatched. The CDR3 loop reads CASSLTSGGYNEQFF. Written as DNA, the CDR3 is TGTGCCAGCAGTTTAACTAGCGGGGGGTACAATGAGCAGTTCTTC.

V gene TRBV27 combines with J gene TRBJ1-3, with D uncertain. Germline assignment: CDR1 MNHEY and CDR2 SMNVEV (reference sequence). V was clipped by 5 bases and J by 0 bases, with 17 bases between them. The CDR3 consists of 17 residues. The DNA of the CDR3 is TGTGCCAGCAGTGCTTCTGTTGTAGGGCTCTCTGGAAACACCATATATTTT. Translated, it gives CASSASVVGLSGNTIYF.

The V and J genes are TRBV29-1 and TRBJ1-2; maybe TRBD1 (6 bases). V was clipped by 3 bases and J by 3 bases, with 23 bases between them. CDR3 length: 17 amino acids. The germline CDR1 and CDR2 sequences are SQVTM and ANQGSEA. In DNA, the CDR3 is TGCAGCGTTGAGTGGGGGCCAACGGGGTACTTCGACTATGGCTACACCTTC. Its protein product is CSVEWGPTGYFDYGYTF.